This entry lists 32 T cell receptor beta chains sequenced from one sample in a study of identical twins (dated by TCRdb to about 2016). The library was made by 5' RACE. The sequencer listed for this sample is Illumina HiSeq 2000. TCRdb's own reprocessing of the public reads used fastp at Q25 and MiXCR and kept productive beta chains. One record per CDR3 amino acid sequence lists the most common genes and DNA. The sample table holds around 490,000 distinct CDR3 sequences, of which roughly 15% were seen once. The top ten clonotypes cover less than 0.5% of the sample. In addition, the sample was reused for a study of yellow fever vaccine responses in identical twins.

The sample was CD4+ T cells sorted from blood. These receptors all stem from a woman aged 18-29 years in good health.

The chain uses TRBV20-1 and TRBJ2-2; TRBD2 agrees at 13 bases. CDR3 size: 16 residues. Germline V gene data show CDR1 as DFQATT and CDR2 as SNEGSKA (reference sequence). The V and J ends lost 6 bases and 1 base, in that order; junction bases with no gene match: 5. This CDR3 is CSARLAGGQNTGELFF. CDR3 nucleotide sequence: TGCAGTGCCAGACTAGCGGGGGGCCAGAACACCGGGGAGCTGTTTTTT.

This clonotype was picked up many times. This rearrangement joins TRBV12-3 or TRBV12-4 to TRBJ1-1; 9 bases are a match to TRBD1. The CDR3 length is 13 residues. The V segment lost 6 bases and the J segment 6 bases; nucleotides outside the gene matches: 5. CDR3 bases: TGTGCCAGCAGCGAGACAGGGGGGCCTGAAGCTTTCTTT. Protein product: CASSETGGPEAFF.

The chain joins TRBV20-1 to TRBJ1-1; D uncertain. Trimming pared 6 bases from V and 0 bases from J, leaving 5 bases between. CDR3 length equals 11 residues. Looked up from germline, CDR1 is DFQATT and CDR2 is SNEGSKA (reference sequence). In nucleotides, the CDR3 is TGCAGTGCCGAGATGAACACTGAAGCTTTCTTT. The encoded protein is CSAEMNTEAFF.

This clonotype has just a few counts. V usage is TRBV15 and J usage is TRBJ2-2, with D unclear. CDR1 and CDR2 (germline): LNHNV, YYDKDF (reference sequence). Trimming cost V 1 base and J 6 bases, with 18 bases left between them. This CDR3 contains 17 residues. CDR3 sequence (DNA): TGTGCCACCAGCAGAGGTTTTGGAGCACAAAACCCCGGGGAGCTGTTTTTT. Protein sequence: CATSRGFGAQNPGELFF.

The sample holds a few counts of this clonotype. The rearrangement links TRBV6-5 to TRBJ1-5; D unclear. This CDR3 comprises 15 residues. Deletions cut 0 bases from V and 3 bases from J, with 9 bases between. Germline loops: CDR1 MNHEY, CDR2 SVGAGI. The CDR3 loop is CASSYSSGLNQPQHF. CDR3 DNA sequence: TGTGCCAGCAGTTACTCCTCAGGTCTCAATCAGCCCCAGCATTTT.

The rearrangement links TRBV10-3 to TRBJ2-5, with TRBD2 as a possible D gene (5 bases). Germline V CDR1 and CDR2: ENHRY, SYGVKD. V lost 0 bases and J lost 2, with 7 bases in between. The length of the CDR3 is 14 residues. In nucleotides, the CDR3 is TGTGCCATCAGTGAGTCTGGAGGTCAAGAGACCCAGTACTTC. Translation gives CAISESGGQETQYF.

The genes are TRBV7-2 and TRBJ2-1; possible D gene TRBD2, 5 bases. Germline V gene lookup returns CDR1 SGHTA and CDR2 FQGNSA. V was shortened by 5 bases and J by 5 bases, with 16 bases between the two germline ends. The CDR3 runs to 15 residues. The CDR3 loop reads CASSPVGGLNNEQFF. CDR3 sequence (DNA): TGTGCCAGCAGCCCCGTAGGAGGTCTGAACAATGAGCAGTTCTTC.

The V call is TRBV29-1, the J call TRBJ2-3; no firm D call. Trimming left V 4 bases short and J 5 bases short, with 22 bases between. From germline, CDR1 is SQVTM and CDR2 ANQGSEA. This CDR3 is built from 16 residues. CDR3 DNA sequence: TGCAGCGTTGTTTCAATCGGGTCAGTCCCAAGAGATACGCAGTATTTT. Protein: CSVVSIGSVPRDTQYF.

This rearrangement joins TRBV3-1 to TRBJ2-7; D is uncertain. Germline V gives CDR1 LGHDT, CDR2 YNNKEL (reference sequence). This CDR3 comprises 18 residues. V lost 0 bases and J lost 0, with 18 bases in between. As DNA, the CDR3 is TGTGCCAGCAGCCAAGATCGGTTGGGTCTCTCAGACTCCTACGAGCAGTACTTC. Protein: CASSQDRLGLSDSYEQYF.

The chain uses TRBV7-2 and TRBJ2-2; D gene uncertain. The CDR3 spans 11 residues. Germline CDR1 reads SGHTA; CDR2 reads FQGNSA. The V end lost 5 bases, the J end lost 7 bases, and 5 bases lay between the germline ends. CDR3: CASSGYGELFF. The CDR3 DNA reads TGTGCCAGCAGCGGGTACGGGGAGCTGTTTTTT.

This clonotype was picked up a small number of times. The CDR3 coding sequence is TGTGCCAGCGGACGGACTAGCGGATCCTACACAGATACGCAGTATTTT. Its protein is CASGRTSGSYTDTQYF. The genes are TRBV12-3 or TRBV12-4 and TRBJ2-3; 10 bases fit TRBD2. The ends lost 8 bases at V and 2 bases at J; junction bases unmatched: 10. This CDR3 has 16 amino acids.

The V and J genes are TRBV10-3 and TRBJ2-7; D is possibly TRBD2 (5 bases). Germline CDR1 is ENHRY and CDR2 is SYGVKD. Trimming stripped 6 bases from V and 6 bases from J, with 15 bases between. The CDR3 runs to 13 residues. The CDR3, as DNA: TGTGCCATCAGCCCTCTCGGCGCGGGCGAGCAGTACGTC. Residues: CAISPLGAGEQYV.

This clonotype was detected many times. This chain links TRBV4-1 with TRBJ1-2; 9 nucleotides agree with TRBD1. The V and J ends lost 3 bases and 8 bases, in that order; junction bases with no gene match: 7. The CDR3 length is 14 residues. The germline gives CDR1 MGHRA, CDR2 YSYEKL. The CDR3 DNA follows: TGCGCCAGCAGCCAGGCCACAGGGGGCTGGGGCTACACCTTC. It is translated as CASSQATGGWGYTF.

The rearrangement links TRBV24-1 to TRBJ2-3; 12 bases are shared with TRBD2. Trimming took 7 bases from V and 0 from J; bases not matched to a gene: 10. Per germline, CDR1 KGHDR and CDR2 SFDVKD. The CDR3 is 18 residues long. CDR3 nucleotide sequence: TGTGCCACCAGAGCAACTCCGGGACTAGCGGGTAGCACAGATACGCAGTATTTT. It translates to CATRATPGLAGSTDTQYF.

Ten or more counts support this clonotype. This chain links TRBV5-1 with TRBJ2-7; 7 nucleotides agree with TRBD1. Germline V gene data show CDR1 as SGHRS and CDR2 as YFSETQ. J gave up 2 bases and V 2 bases, and 4 bases lay outside the gene matches. The CDR3 has 14 amino acids. CDR3 protein: CASSFKGAAYEQYF. The DNA of the CDR3 is TGCGCCAGCAGCTTCAAGGGGGCGGCCTACGAGCAGTACTTC.

This clonotype turned up a few times. The chain recombines TRBV12-5 with TRBJ2-7, with D maybe TRBD2 (6 bases). The V gene's germline CDR1 is LGHNT and CDR2 FRNRAP. V gave up 4 bases and J gave up 6 bases, with 22 bases separating them. The CDR3 covers 16 residues. The CDR3 loop is CASGSPADSTSSEQYF. DNA for the CDR3: TGTGCTAGTGGTTCCCCCGCAGACTCGACTAGTTCCGAGCAGTACTTC.

V is TRBV20-1 and J is TRBJ1-6; tentative D call: TRBD1 (6 bases). The germline V gene has CDR1 DFQATT and CDR2 SNEGSKA (reference sequence). This CDR3 has 14 amino acids. V was shortened by 1 base and J by 8 bases, with 12 bases between the two germline ends. The CDR3 DNA reads as TGCAGTGCTAGAGTCGGACAGAATTATTCACCCCTCCACTTT. It encodes CSARVGQNYSPLHF.

In its sample, this clonotype was seen a few times. This chain connects TRBV18 to TRBJ2-1; TRBD2 matches 10 bases. Germline V gives CDR1 KGHSH, CDR2 LQKENI. The CDR3 sequence is 16 residues long. Losses at the gene ends were 2 bases for V and 2 bases for J; bases not matched to a gene: 3. In nucleotides, the CDR3 is TGTGCCAGCTCACCAGTAGCGGGGGGCGCCTACAATGAGCAGTTCTTC. The encoded protein is CASSPVAGGAYNEQFF.

The rearrangement joins TRBV7-2 to TRBJ1-1; perhaps TRBD1 as D (5 bases). V was cut by 5 bases and J by 4 bases, with 17 bases left in between. The CDR3 is made up of 15 amino acids. Germline V CDR1 and CDR2: SGHTA, FQGNSA. The CDR3 region is CASSKHGGGGTEAFF. CDR3 nucleotide sequence: TGTGCCAGCAGCAAGCACGGGGGAGGCGGCACTGAAGCTTTCTTT.

This clonotype was seen a handful of times. The rearrangement links TRBV4-1 to TRBJ1-1; 7 nucleotides match TRBD1. The CDR3 totals 16 residues. CDR1 is MGHRA, CDR2 YSYEKL, per germline. The junction had 11 bases not matched to a gene; V was cut back by 4 bases and J by 3 bases. The CDR3 sequence is CASSRGGGRRYTEAFF. CDR3 nucleotide sequence: TGCGCCAGCAGCCGCGGAGGGGGCCGTCGGTACACTGAAGCTTTCTTT.

The chain joins TRBV10-3 to TRBJ2-5; D is undetermined. The germline CDR1 and CDR2 sequences are ENHRY and SYGVKD. Between the trimmed V and J ends, which lost 0 bases and 2 bases, there was a span of 4 bases. The CDR3 contains 13 residues. This CDR3 reads CAISESPQETQYF. In DNA, the CDR3 is TGTGCCATCAGTGAGTCCCCGCAAGAGACCCAGTACTTC.

The rearrangement links TRBV7-9 to TRBJ1-6; D not certain. The CDR3 is 16 amino acids. Germline CDR1 is SEHNR and CDR2 is FQNEAQ (reference sequence). Trimming shortened V by 0 bases and J by 5 bases, and 11 bases separated the two germline ends. The CDR3 nucleotides are TGTGCCAGCAGCTTAGCCGGCGGAACCAATAATTCACCCCTCCACTTT. Its translation: CASSLAGGTNNSPLHF.

The chain uses TRBV2 and TRBJ2-1, with D possibly matching TRBD2 (6 bases). This CDR3 is built from 15 residues. The germline V gene has CDR1 SNHLY and CDR2 FYNNEI. The V end was cut by 7 bases, the J end by 2 bases, with 15 bases between. CDR3 sequence reads: CASMGGVVPYNEQFF. DNA for the CDR3: TGTGCCAGCATGGGCGGGGTAGTACCCTACAATGAGCAGTTCTTC.

The chain joins TRBV12-3 or TRBV12-4 to TRBJ2-6; possibly TRBD1 for D (6 bases). The CDR3 loop spans 18 amino acids. Trimming took off 3 bases at V and 0 bases at J, with 15 bases between the two ends. The CDR3 region is CASSLPPQGISGANVLTF. CDR3 bases: TGTGCCAGCAGTTTGCCCCCACAGGGAATCTCTGGGGCCAACGTCCTGACTTTC.

In its sample, this clonotype was seen a few times. This chain connects TRBV25-1 to TRBJ1-2, with no clear D. V was trimmed by 3 bases and J by 4 bases, leaving 9 bases between them. Germline V gene sequence: CDR1 MGHDK, CDR2 SYGVNS. CDR3 length: 13 residues. DNA of the CDR3: TGTGCCAGCAGTGACACCTCCCTCTATGGCTACACCTTC. Its protein is CASSDTSLYGYTF.

This chain connects TRBV10-3 to TRBJ1-2, with 8 bases that match TRBD1. V gave up 3 bases and J gave up 3 bases; unmatched junction bases: 6. This CDR3 comprises 15 residues. Germline CDR1 is ENHRY and CDR2 is SYGVKD. The CDR3 loop is CAISETGGFDYGYTF. In DNA form, the CDR3 reads TGTGCCATCAGTGAAACAGGGGGATTTGACTATGGCTACACCTTC.

The chain carries TRBV6-4 and TRBJ1-1, with D perhaps TRBD1 (5 bases). CDR1 is MRHNA and CDR2 is SNTAGT in the germline V gene. With 6 bases removed from V and 0 bases from J, the gap between germline ends came to 8 bases. The CDR3 length is 13 residues. CDR3 sequence reads: CASSEGVNTEAFF. In DNA form, the CDR3 reads TGTGCCAGCAGCGAAGGGGTGAACACTGAAGCTTTCTTT.

In this sample, this clonotype turned up once. The rearrangement links TRBV27 to TRBJ2-7; D remains ambiguous. The CDR3 sequence is 11 residues long. The germline CDR1 and CDR2 sequences are MNHEY and SMNVEV (reference sequence). V lost 3 bases, J lost 5 bases, and 5 bases lay in between. CDR3 sequence: CASSLTHEQYF. The CDR3 DNA reads TGTGCCAGCAGTTTGACACACGAGCAGTACTTC.

The chain combines TRBV15 with TRBJ2-1; 7 bases agree with TRBD1. Germline values: CDR1 LNHNV, CDR2 YYDKDF (reference sequence). V dropped 3 bases and J dropped 0; count of bases not matched to a gene: 5. The CDR3 loop spans 16 amino acids. The CDR3 DNA reads as TGTGCCACCAGCAGTTTACAGGGGAGCTCCTACAATGAGCAGTTCTTC. It specifies CATSSLQGSSYNEQFF.

This chain uses TRBV7-9 with TRBJ1-5; 8 nucleotides line up with TRBD1. The CDR3 totals 17 residues. The ends lost 4 bases at V and 0 bases at J; junction bases unmatched: 8. Germline V CDR1 and CDR2: SEHNR, FQNEAQ (reference sequence). In DNA, the CDR3 is TGTGCCAGCAGCTCGGACAGGGTTGCGTATAGCAATCAGCCCCAGCATTTT. Translated, it gives CASSSDRVAYSNQPQHF.

This clonotype appeared many times. The V call is TRBV24-1, the J call TRBJ1-5, with 7 bases identical to TRBD1. Germline V lookup: CDR1 KGHDR, CDR2 SFDVKD. This CDR3 is built from 14 residues. Trimming cost V 7 bases and J 1 base; bases outside gene matches: 3. The CDR3, as DNA: TGTGCCACCAGCCGACAGGGAAGCAATCAGCCCCAGCATTTT. Translating gives CATSRQGSNQPQHF.

This chain uses TRBV18 with TRBJ2-1, with 7 bases matching TRBD1. Germline CDR1 and CDR2: KGHSH and LQKENI. Losses at the gene ends were 6 bases for V and 5 bases for J; bases not matched to a gene: 4. CDR3 length equals 13 residues. DNA of the CDR3: TGTGCCAGCTCCCAGGGACAGCACAATGAGCAGTTCTTC. Encoded protein: CASSQGQHNEQFF.